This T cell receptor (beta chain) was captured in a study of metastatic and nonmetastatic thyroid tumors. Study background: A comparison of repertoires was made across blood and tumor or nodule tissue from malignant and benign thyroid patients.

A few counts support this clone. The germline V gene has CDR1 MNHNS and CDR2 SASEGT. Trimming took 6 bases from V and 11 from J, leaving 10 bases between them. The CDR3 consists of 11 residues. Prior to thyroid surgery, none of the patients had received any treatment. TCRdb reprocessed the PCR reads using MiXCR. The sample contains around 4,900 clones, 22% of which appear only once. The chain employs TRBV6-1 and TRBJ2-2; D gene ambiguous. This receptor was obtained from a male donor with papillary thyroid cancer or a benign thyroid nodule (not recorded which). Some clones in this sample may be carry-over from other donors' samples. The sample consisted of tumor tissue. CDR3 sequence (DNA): TGTGCCAGCAGCAACACCCGTGAGCTGTTTTTT. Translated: CASSNTRELFF.